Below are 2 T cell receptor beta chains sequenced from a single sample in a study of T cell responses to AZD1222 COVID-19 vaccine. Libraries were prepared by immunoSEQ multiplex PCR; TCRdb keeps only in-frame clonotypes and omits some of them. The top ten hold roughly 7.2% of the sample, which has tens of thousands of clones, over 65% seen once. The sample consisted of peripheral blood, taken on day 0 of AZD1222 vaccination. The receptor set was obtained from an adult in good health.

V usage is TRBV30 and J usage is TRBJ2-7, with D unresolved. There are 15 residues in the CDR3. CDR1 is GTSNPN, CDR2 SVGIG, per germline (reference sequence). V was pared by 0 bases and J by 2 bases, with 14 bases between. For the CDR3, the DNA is TGTGCCTGGAGTGTAGCAGGTTCATCCCCCTACGAGCAGTACTTC. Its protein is CAWSVAGSSPYEQYF.

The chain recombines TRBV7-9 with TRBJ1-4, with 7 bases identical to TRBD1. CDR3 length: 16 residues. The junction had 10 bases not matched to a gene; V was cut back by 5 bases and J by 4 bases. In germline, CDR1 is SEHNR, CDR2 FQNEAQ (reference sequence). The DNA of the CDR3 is TGTGCCAGCAGCATTACAGGGGCAGCCGGTAATGAAAAACTGTTTTTT. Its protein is CASSITGAAGNEKLFF.